The present T cell receptor beta chain was sequenced within a study of T cell responses to AZD1222 COVID-19 vaccine. Study results and caveats: The donors showed a predominance of white British ancestry and of females, with possible underestimation of clonal diversity. Across spike, vaccine-associated CD4 TCRs were found, dominant at 160-218 and 743-854. Only after the peak T cell response were repertoires sampled. Within unmutated variant regions lay the reported targets of nearly half of spike-specific TCRs.

A remark on this clone: Its antigen is currently unknown.

The method was immunoSEQ multiplex PCR; TCRdb's version includes in-frame clones alone and lacks a portion of them. The sample has 100,000 to 150,000 clones, over 75% seen once; the top ten hold 9% to 9.5%. The TCR was taken from an adult in good health. The sequencing used peripheral blood, collected on day 0 of AZD1222 vaccination.

The CDR3, as DNA: TGTGCCAGCAGTGAATTTAGCGGGAGTGCAGATACGCAGTATTTT. It is translated as CASSEFSGSADTQYF. This chain links TRBV25-1 with TRBJ2-3; 9 bases agree with TRBD2. The CDR3 contains 15 residues. Trimming cost V 1 base and J 4 bases; bases outside gene matches: 3. Germline V gene data show CDR1 as MGHDK and CDR2 as SYGVNS.